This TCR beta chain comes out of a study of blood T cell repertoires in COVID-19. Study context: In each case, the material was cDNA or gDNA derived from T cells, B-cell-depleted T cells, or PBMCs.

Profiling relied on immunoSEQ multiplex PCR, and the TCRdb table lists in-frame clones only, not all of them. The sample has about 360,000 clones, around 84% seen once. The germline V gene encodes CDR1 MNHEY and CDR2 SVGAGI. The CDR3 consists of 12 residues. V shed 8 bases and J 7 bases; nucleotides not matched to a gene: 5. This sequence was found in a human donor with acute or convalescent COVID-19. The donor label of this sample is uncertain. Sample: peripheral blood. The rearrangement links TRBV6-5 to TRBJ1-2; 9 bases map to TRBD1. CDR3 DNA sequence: TGTGCCAGCGGGGACAGGGTCGGTGGCTACACCTTC. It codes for CASGDRVGGYTF.